The clone carrying this T cell receptor (beta chain) appeared many times. These data originate in a study of T cells after yellow fever vaccination. Germline CDR1 reads SGHRS; CDR2 reads YFSETQ. Trimming shortened V by 4 bases and J by 4 bases, and 9 bases separated the two germline ends. The CDR3 totals 13 residues. TCRdb reprocessed the 5' RACE reads with MiXCR, giving one entry per CDR3 protein. The sample gives 250,000 to 400,000 distinct CDR3 sequences, approximately 4% of which show up once; roughly a fifth is in the top ten. The sequencing here drew on PBMCs, taken 15 days after the yellow fever booster vaccination. This TCR came from a man aged 18 to 35 who received the YFV17D yellow fever vaccine. The genes are TRBV5-1 and TRBJ2-1; TRBD1 is a possible D gene (5 bases). The CDR3 nucleotides read TGCGCCAGCAGCCCAGACAGTTACAATGAGCAGTTCTTC. It is translated as CASSPDSYNEQFF.